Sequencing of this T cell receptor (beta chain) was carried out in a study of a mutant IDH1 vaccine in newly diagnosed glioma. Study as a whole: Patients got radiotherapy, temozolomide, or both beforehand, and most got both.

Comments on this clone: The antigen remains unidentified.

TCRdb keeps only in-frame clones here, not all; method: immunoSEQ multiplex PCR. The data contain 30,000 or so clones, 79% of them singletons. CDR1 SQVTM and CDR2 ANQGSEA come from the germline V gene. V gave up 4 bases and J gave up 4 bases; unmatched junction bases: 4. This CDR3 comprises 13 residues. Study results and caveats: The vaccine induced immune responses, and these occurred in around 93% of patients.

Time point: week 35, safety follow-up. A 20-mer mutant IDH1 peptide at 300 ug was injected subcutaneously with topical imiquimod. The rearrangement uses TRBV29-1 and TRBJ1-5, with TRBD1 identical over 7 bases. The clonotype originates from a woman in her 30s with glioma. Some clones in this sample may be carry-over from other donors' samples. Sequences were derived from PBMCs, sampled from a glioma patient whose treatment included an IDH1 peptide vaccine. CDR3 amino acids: CSVASGGNQPQHF. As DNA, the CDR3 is TGCAGCGTTGCCTCAGGGGGGAATCAGCCCCAGCATTTT.